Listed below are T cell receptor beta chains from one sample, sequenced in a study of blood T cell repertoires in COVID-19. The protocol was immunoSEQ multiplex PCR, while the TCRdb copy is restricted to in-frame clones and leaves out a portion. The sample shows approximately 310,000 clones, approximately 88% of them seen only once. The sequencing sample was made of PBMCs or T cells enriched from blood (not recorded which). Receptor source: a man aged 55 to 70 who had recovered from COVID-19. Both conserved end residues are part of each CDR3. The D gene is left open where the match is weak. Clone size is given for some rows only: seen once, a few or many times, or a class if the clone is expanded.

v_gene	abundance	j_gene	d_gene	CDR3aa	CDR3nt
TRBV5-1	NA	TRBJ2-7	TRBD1	CASRLDRAYEQYF	TGCGCCAGCAGATTGGACAGGGCCTACGAGCAGTACTTC
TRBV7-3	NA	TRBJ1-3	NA	CASSRGSTENTIYF	TGTGCCAGCAGCCGGGGATCGACCGAAAACACCATATATTTT
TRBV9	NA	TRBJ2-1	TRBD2	CASSGGTRGNEQFF	TGTGCCAGCAGCGGGGGGACTAGAGGGAATGAGCAGTTCTTC
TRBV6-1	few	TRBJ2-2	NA	CASSEANRAGELFF	TGTGCCAGCAGTGAAGCGAACAGGGCCGGGGAGCTGTTTTTT
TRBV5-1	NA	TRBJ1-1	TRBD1	CASSSQPGGIATEAFF	TGCGCCAGCAGCTCCCAACCAGGGGGCATTGCCACTGAAGCTTTCTTT
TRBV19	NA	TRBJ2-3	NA	CASSNLGRRDPTDTQYF	TGTGCCAGTAGTAATCTAGGCCGGCGGGATCCCACAGATACGCAGTATTTT
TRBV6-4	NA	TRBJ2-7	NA	CASSDCPAEAYEQYF	TGTGCCAGCAGTGACTGCCCAGCGGAAGCCTACGAGCAGTACTTC
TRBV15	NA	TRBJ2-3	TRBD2	CATSKTIAGAGDTQYF	TGTGCCACCAGCAAAACTATCGCGGGAGCCGGAGATACGCAGTATTTT
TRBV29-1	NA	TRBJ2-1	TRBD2	CSVAGARNNEQFF	TGCAGCGTAGCGGGAGCTCGGAACAATGAGCAGTTCTTC
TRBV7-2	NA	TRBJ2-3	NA	CASSLPRRRVDTQYF	TGTGCCAGCAGCTTACCTCGGAGGAGGGTAGATACGCAGTATTTT
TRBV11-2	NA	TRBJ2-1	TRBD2	CASSPGTSYNEQFF	TGTGCCAGCAGCCCCGGGACTAGTTACAATGAGCAGTTCTTC
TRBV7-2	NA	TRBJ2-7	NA	CASSQRARANEQYF	TGTGCCAGCAGCCAACGCGCCAGGGCTAACGAGCAGTACTTC
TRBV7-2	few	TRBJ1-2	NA	CASSLQGIGYGYTF	TGTGCCAGCAGCTTACAGGGGATCGGCTATGGCTACACCTTC
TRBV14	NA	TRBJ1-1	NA	CASSQDLRNTEAFF	TGTGCCAGCAGCCAAGATCTAAGGAACACTGAAGCTTTCTTT
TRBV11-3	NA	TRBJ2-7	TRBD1	CASSLGGQGQSEQYF	TGTGCCAGCAGCTTAGGGGGACAGGGGCAGAGCGAGCAGTACTTC
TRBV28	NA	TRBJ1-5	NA	CASSSREGPQHF	TGTGCCAGCAGTTCCCGGGAGGGGCCCCAGCATTTT
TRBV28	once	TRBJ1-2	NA	CASSLWSRGNYGYTF	TGTGCCAGCAGTTTATGGTCCAGGGGCAACTATGGCTACACCTTC
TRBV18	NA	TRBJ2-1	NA	CASSPPGISSYNEQFF	TGTGCCAGCTCACCACCCGGGATTAGCTCCTACAATGAGCAGTTCTTC
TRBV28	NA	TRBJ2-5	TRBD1	CASSSGQIQETQYF	TGTGCCAGCAGTTCGGGACAGATCCAAGAGACCCAGTACTTC
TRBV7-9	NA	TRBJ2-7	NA	CASSLVADEQYF	TGTGCCAGCAGCTTAGTCGCGGACGAGCAGTACTTC
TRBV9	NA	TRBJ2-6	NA	CASSALDAGANVLTF	TGTGCCAGCAGCGCCCTAGATGCTGGGGCCAACGTCCTGACTTTC
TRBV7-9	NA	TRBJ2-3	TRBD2	CASTAGTSESTQYF	TGTGCCAGCACCGCCGGGACTAGCGAGTCTACGCAGTATTTT
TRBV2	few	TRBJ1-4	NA	CASRERQVNNEKLFF	TGTGCCAGCAGGGAGCGACAGGTGAATAATGAAAAACTGTTTTTT
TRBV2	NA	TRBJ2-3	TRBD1	CASTRQGLGTDTQYF	TGTGCCAGCACCCGACAGGGGTTGGGCACAGATACGCAGTATTTT
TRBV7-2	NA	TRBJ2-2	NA	CASSPQNTGELFF	TGTGCCAGCAGCCCCCAGAACACCGGGGAGCTGTTTTTT
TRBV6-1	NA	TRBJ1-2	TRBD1	CASSEAKGQGIYGYTF	TGTGCCAGCAGTGAAGCGAAGGGACAGGGGATTTACGGCTACACCTTC
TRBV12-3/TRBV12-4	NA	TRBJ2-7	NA	CASTGGGYEQYF	TGTGCCAGCACTGGGGGCGGCTACGAGCAGTACTTC
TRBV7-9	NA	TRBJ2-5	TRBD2	CASSSGTSGSRETQYF	TGTGCCAGCAGCTCAGGGACTAGCGGGAGTCGAGAGACCCAGTACTTC
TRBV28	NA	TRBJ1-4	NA	CASSGRGSANEKLFF	TGTGCCAGCAGTGGTAGGGGATCAGCTAATGAAAAACTGTTTTTT
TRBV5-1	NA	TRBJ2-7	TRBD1	CASSEGQGGYEQYF	TGCGCCAGCAGCGAGGGACAGGGGGGCTACGAGCAGTACTTC
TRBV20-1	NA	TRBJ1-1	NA	CSARGRTEAFF	TGCAGTGCTAGAGGCCGGACTGAAGCTTTCTTT
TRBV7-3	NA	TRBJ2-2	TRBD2	CASSLMPGTSGRTGELFF	TGTGCCAGCAGCTTAATGCCTGGGACTAGCGGGAGAACCGGGGAGCTGTTTTTT
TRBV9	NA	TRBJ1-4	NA	CASSRASLGGLNEKLFF	TGTGCCAGCAGCCGTGCCAGCCTGGGGGGGTTGAATGAAAAACTGTTTTTT
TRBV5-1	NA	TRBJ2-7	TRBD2	CASKYSGTDEQYF	TGCGCCAGTAAATATAGCGGGACGGACGAGCAGTACTTC
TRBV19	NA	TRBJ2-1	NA	CASEEGRGYNEQFF	TGTGCCAGTGAGGAGGGACGGGGATACAATGAGCAGTTCTTC
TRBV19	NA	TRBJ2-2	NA	CASTAPGRGSNTGELFF	TGTGCCAGTACCGCCCCGGGAAGGGGGTCCAACACCGGGGAGCTGTTTTTT
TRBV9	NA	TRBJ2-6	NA	CASSVYETVGPGANVLTF	TGTGCCAGCAGCGTCTACGAGACAGTTGGTCCTGGGGCCAACGTCCTGACTTTC
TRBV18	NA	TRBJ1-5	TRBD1	CASSPQGASGNQPQHF	TGTGCCAGCTCACCCCAGGGGGCGAGTGGCAATCAGCCCCAGCATTTT
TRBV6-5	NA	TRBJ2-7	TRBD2	CASSYSFGSSGYEQYF	TGTGCCAGCAGTTACTCTTTCGGGTCTAGCGGCTACGAGCAGTACTTC
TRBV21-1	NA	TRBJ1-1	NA	CASSKAQCGLMNTEAFF	TGTGCCAGCAGCAAAGCGCAGTGTGGACTCATGAACACTGAAGCTTTCTTT
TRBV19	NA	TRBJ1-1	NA	CASSIQGRTEAFF	TGTGCCAGTAGTATCCAGGGGCGGACTGAAGCTTTCTTT
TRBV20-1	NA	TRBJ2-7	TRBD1	CSASVGTDPSYEQYF	TGCAGTGCTAGTGTCGGGACAGACCCTTCCTACGAGCAGTACTTC
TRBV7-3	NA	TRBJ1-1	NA	CASSLTRVGGNTEAFF	TGTGCCAGCAGCTTAACGAGAGTGGGGGGGAACACTGAAGCTTTCTTT
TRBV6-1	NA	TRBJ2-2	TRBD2	CASSEDLAGVTGELFF	TGTGCCAGCAGTGAAGACTTAGCGGGAGTCACCGGGGAGCTGTTTTTT
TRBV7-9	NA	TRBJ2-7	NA	CASSLDINRDEQYF	TGTGCCAGCAGCTTAGATATAAACAGGGACGAGCAGTACTTC
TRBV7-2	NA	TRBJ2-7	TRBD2	CASSRTSGNYEQYF	TGTGCCAGCAGCAGGACTAGCGGGAACTACGAGCAGTACTTC
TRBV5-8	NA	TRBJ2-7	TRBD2	CASSLAPASGRFRSYEQYF	TGTGCCAGCAGCTTGGCCCCGGCTAGCGGGAGGTTTCGGTCCTACGAGCAGTACTTC
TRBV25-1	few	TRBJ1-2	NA	CASSESGGGYGYTF	TGTGCCAGCAGTGAATCCGGGGGAGGCTATGGCTACACCTTC
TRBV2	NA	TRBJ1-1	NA	CASRPEEGAFF	TGTGCCAGCAGGCCTGAGGAGGGGGCTTTCTTT